These T cell receptor beta chains were read from a single sample in a study of T cell changes during pregnancy in multiple sclerosis. Generated by immunoSEQ multiplex PCR, the TCRdb table keeps only in-frame clones and is missing some. The repertoire holds 65,000 to 75,000 clones, with just under 95% as singletons. Specimen: peripheral blood, collected after pregnancy. All receptors come from a female donor in good health, enrolled as a control in a pregnancy study. Each CDR3 is given with its conserved first and last residue. Each record gives: J gene, clone size, V gene, CDR3 length, D gene, CDR3 DNA, CDR3 protein. The D gene is left open where the match is weak. Clone size is given for some rows only: seen once, a few or many times, or a class if the clone is expanded.

J: TRBJ2-5; size: -; V: TRBV5-1; length: 17; D: TRBD2; DNA: TGCGCCAGCAGCCAGACTAGCGGGGCACTATCGCGCGAGACCCAGTACTTC; CDR3: CASSQTSGALSRETQYF
J: TRBJ1-2; size: -; V: TRBV7-9; length: 14; D: TRBD1; DNA: TGTGCCAGCAGCCTCACAGGGGAAATTAACGGCTACACCTTC; CDR3: CASSLTGEINGYTF
J: TRBJ2-6; size: -; V: TRBV28; length: 19; D: -; DNA: TGTGCCAGCAGTTTTTTCGGAGTCAGAAGATACTCTGGGGCCAACGTCCTGACTTTC; CDR3: CASSFFGVRRYSGANVLTF
J: TRBJ2-1; size: -; V: TRBV19; length: 15; D: -; DNA: TGTGCCAGTAGAACCAGCGGAAAGTCCGGGGGTGAGCAGTTCTTC; CDR3: CASRTSGKSGGEQFF
J: TRBJ1-2; size: few; V: TRBV20-1; length: 11; D: -; DNA: TGCAGTGCCCCCGGACCAGGGGGCTACACCTTC; CDR3: CSAPGPGGYTF
J: TRBJ1-1; size: -; V: TRBV27; length: 17; D: -; DNA: TGTGCCAGCAGTTCCCGACAGTACCAAATCTTGAACACTGAAGCTTTCTTT; CDR3: CASSSRQYQILNTEAFF
J: TRBJ1-1; size: -; V: TRBV29-1; length: 12; D: -; DNA: TGCAGCGTTGCGGGACTAGACACTGAAGCTTTCTTT; CDR3: CSVAGLDTEAFF
J: TRBJ2-5; size: -; V: TRBV5-1; length: 16; D: TRBD1; DNA: TGCGCCAGCGCACTCACAGGGGATGTCAGCCAAGAGACCCAGTACTTC; CDR3: CASALTGDVSQETQYF
J: TRBJ2-2; size: -; V: TRBV5-4; length: 19; D: TRBD2; DNA: TGTGCCAGCGGCACCAGGGGGCTAGCGGGAGACCTGGACACCGGGGAGCTGTTTTTT; CDR3: CASGTRGLAGDLDTGELFF
J: TRBJ1-6; size: -; V: TRBV7-3; length: 16; D: TRBD1; DNA: TGTGCCAGCAGCTTGACGGGACAGAGCTATAATTCACCCCTCCACTTT; CDR3: CASSLTGQSYNSPLHF
J: TRBJ1-3; size: -; V: TRBV7-8; length: 15; D: -; DNA: TGTGCCAGCAGCTTAGGGGGAGTTGGCGGAAACACCATATATTTT; CDR3: CASSLGGVGGNTIYF
J: TRBJ1-2; size: -; V: TRBV19; length: 15; D: TRBD1; DNA: TGTGCCAGTAGTAAGGGAAGGACAGGGAGTAGCGGCTACACCTTC; CDR3: CASSKGRTGSSGYTF
J: TRBJ2-3; size: -; V: TRBV5-1; length: 17; D: TRBD2; DNA: TGCGCCAGCAGGGACGGACTAGCGGGAGGGACCTCAGATACGCAGTATTTT; CDR3: CASRDGLAGGTSDTQYF
J: TRBJ2-7; size: -; V: TRBV7-2; length: 13; D: TRBD2; DNA: TGTGCCAGCAGCTCAATCGGGAGGGGGGAGCAGTACTTC; CDR3: CASSSIGRGEQYF
J: TRBJ1-1; size: -; V: TRBV7-9; length: 14; D: TRBD1; DNA: TGTGCCAGCAGCGATCTCGGACAGGGGACTGAAGCTTTCTTT; CDR3: CASSDLGQGTEAFF
J: TRBJ2-7; size: -; V: TRBV5-1; length: 14; D: -; DNA: TGCGCCAGCAGCTTGGGACAGGAGTCTCACGAGCAGTACTTC; CDR3: CASSLGQESHEQYF
J: TRBJ1-2; size: -; V: TRBV7-2; length: 11; D: -; DNA: TGTGCCAGCATCTATCCCGATGGCTACACCTTC; CDR3: CASIYPDGYTF
J: TRBJ2-3; size: -; V: TRBV2; length: 12; D: -; DNA: TGTGCCAGCAGGACTAGCACAGATACGCAGTATTTT; CDR3: CASRTSTDTQYF
J: TRBJ2-1; size: once; V: TRBV5-1; length: 14; D: -; DNA: TGCGCCAGCAGCTTGGAGGCAGGATACAATGAGCAGTTCTTC; CDR3: CASSLEAGYNEQFF
J: TRBJ2-2; size: -; V: TRBV25-1; length: 18; D: TRBD1; DNA: TGTGCCAGCAGTGATCCCGGGACAGGGGGGTCGAACACCGGGGAGCTGTTTTTT; CDR3: CASSDPGTGGSNTGELFF
J: TRBJ1-2; size: -; V: TRBV7-2; length: 14; D: TRBD1; DNA: TGTGCCAGCAGCTTAGCAAACAGGGGTGATGGCTACACCTTC; CDR3: CASSLANRGDGYTF
J: TRBJ1-5; size: once; V: TRBV28; length: 14; D: -; DNA: TGTGCCAGCAACGGGGCAGGGGGCAATCAGCCCCAGCATTTT; CDR3: CASNGAGGNQPQHF
J: TRBJ2-5; size: -; V: TRBV29-1; length: 13; D: -; DNA: TGCAGCGTTGAAGGCTTGTTACTCGAGACCCAGTACTTC; CDR3: CSVEGLLLETQYF
J: TRBJ2-1; size: -; V: TRBV14; length: 15; D: -; DNA: TGTGCCAGCAGCCAAGGTGGAGACTACAACAATGAGCAGTTCTTC; CDR3: CASSQGGDYNNEQFF
J: TRBJ1-2; size: -; V: TRBV19; length: 15; D: -; DNA: TGTGCCAGTAGCCCAACCGGCGCAGGGTATTATGGCTACACCTTC; CDR3: CASSPTGAGYYGYTF
J: TRBJ2-3; size: -; V: TRBV9; length: 15; D: TRBD1; DNA: TGTGCCAGCAGCGTAGCTGACAGGGTTGGAGATACGCAGTATTTT; CDR3: CASSVADRVGDTQYF
J: TRBJ1-2; size: -; V: TRBV11-2; length: 13; D: -; DNA: TGTGCCAGCAGCTTAGTAGACAGCTATGGCTACACCTTC; CDR3: CASSLVDSYGYTF
J: TRBJ1-5; size: -; V: TRBV28; length: 14; D: -; DNA: TGTGCCAGCAGTTCAGGACTGGGCAATCAGCCCCAGCATTTT; CDR3: CASSSGLGNQPQHF
J: TRBJ1-5; size: -; V: TRBV27; length: 13; D: -; DNA: TGTGCCAGCAGTTTACGGAGCAATCAGCCCCAGCATTTT; CDR3: CASSLRSNQPQHF
J: TRBJ2-5; size: -; V: TRBV30; length: 17; D: TRBD2; DNA: TGTGCCTTCAGAAATAGGGAGACTAGCGGGTACCAAGAGACCCAGTACTTC; CDR3: CAFRNRETSGYQETQYF
J: TRBJ2-7; size: -; V: TRBV7-8; length: 15; D: -; DNA: TGTGCCAGCAGCTTAGATTCGGGACTTCAATACGAGCAGTACTTC; CDR3: CASSLDSGLQYEQYF
J: TRBJ2-1; size: -; V: TRBV29-1; length: 15; D: TRBD2; DNA: TGCAGCGTTGAGAGTATGTCTAGCGGTTACAATGAGCAGTTCTTC; CDR3: CSVESMSSGYNEQFF
J: TRBJ1-2; size: -; V: TRBV2; length: 14; D: -; DNA: TGTGCCAGCAGTGAATCCGGGGGGATCTATGGCTACACCTTC; CDR3: CASSESGGIYGYTF
J: TRBJ2-1; size: once; V: TRBV6-5; length: 15; D: TRBD2; DNA: TGTGCCAGCAGCTCTAGCGGGAGCTCCTACAATGAGCAGTTCTTC; CDR3: CASSSSGSSYNEQFF
J: TRBJ2-1; size: -; V: TRBV6-5; length: 15; D: TRBD2; DNA: TGTGCCAGCAGTTACTTCACTAGCGGGGGAGGTGAGCAGTTCTTC; CDR3: CASSYFTSGGGEQFF
J: TRBJ2-1; size: -; V: TRBV2; length: 15; D: TRBD2; DNA: TGTGCCAGCAGGCAGACTAGCGGGGGGGTGGTTGAGCAGTTCTTC; CDR3: CASRQTSGGVVEQFF
J: TRBJ2-4; size: -; V: TRBV27; length: 14; D: -; DNA: TGTGCCAGCAGTTTAGGCGGGAACCTTAACATTCAGTACTTC; CDR3: CASSLGGNLNIQYF
J: TRBJ1-1; size: -; V: TRBV6-6; length: 15; D: -; DNA: TGTGCCAGCAGTGCGGAGAGGACAGTAATTTCTGAAGCTTTCTTT; CDR3: CASSAERTVISEAFF
J: TRBJ1-2; size: -; V: TRBV5-8; length: 15; D: -; DNA: TGTGCCAGCAGCTTGTTATTAGGAGCTAACTATGGCTACACCTTC; CDR3: CASSLLLGANYGYTF
J: TRBJ2-6; size: -; V: TRBV28; length: 12; D: -; DNA: TGTGCCAGCTTCGGGGGGGCCAACGTCCTGACTTTC; CDR3: CASFGGANVLTF
J: TRBJ1-2; size: -; V: TRBV19; length: 12; D: -; DNA: TGTGCCAGTGGAGGGTTGAACTATGGCTACACCTTC; CDR3: CASGGLNYGYTF
J: TRBJ1-1; size: -; V: TRBV5-1; length: 12; D: TRBD1; DNA: TGCGCCAGCAGCTGGACAGGGGAGGAAGCTTTCTTT; CDR3: CASSWTGEEAFF
J: TRBJ1-2; size: -; V: TRBV15; length: 14; D: -; DNA: TGTGCCACCAGCAGAGATAGACTGAGCTATGGCTACACCTTC; CDR3: CATSRDRLSYGYTF
J: TRBJ2-3; size: once; V: TRBV5-1; length: 15; D: -; DNA: TGCGCCAGCAGCTTGGGGGGGGTAAGCACAGATACGCAGTATTTT; CDR3: CASSLGGVSTDTQYF
J: TRBJ1-5; size: -; V: TRBV7-9; length: 13; D: -; DNA: TGTGCCAGCAGCTTAGCGAGCGAGTCGCCCCAGCATTTT; CDR3: CASSLASESPQHF
J: TRBJ2-3; size: -; V: TRBV7-3; length: 14; D: -; DNA: TGTGCCAGCAGCTTAAGCCCTACCGTAGATACGCAGTATTTT; CDR3: CASSLSPTVDTQYF
J: TRBJ1-4; size: once; V: TRBV10-3; length: 14; D: -; DNA: TGTGCCATCAGTGCGCAGGGATCCGGTGAAAAACTGTTTTTT; CDR3: CAISAQGSGEKLFF
J: TRBJ2-1; size: -; V: TRBV19; length: 15; D: TRBD2; DNA: TGTGCCAGTAGTGTGAGCGGGGGGACGGTCAATGAGCAGTTCTTC; CDR3: CASSVSGGTVNEQFF
J: TRBJ2-7; size: -; V: TRBV11-3; length: 15; D: TRBD2; DNA: TGTGCCAGCAGCCCGACTAGCGGGAGATCCTACGAGCAGTACTTC; CDR3: CASSPTSGRSYEQYF
J: TRBJ2-6; size: -; V: TRBV5-5; length: 17; D: TRBD1; DNA: TGTGCCAGCAGCTCGACAGGGTTGGGGTACTGGGCCAACGTCCTGACTTTC; CDR3: CASSSTGLGYWANVLTF
J: TRBJ2-7; size: -; V: TRBV19; length: 16; D: TRBD1; DNA: TGTGCCAGTAATCCTACCCCCGGGACAGGGCAGTCCGAGCAGTACTTC; CDR3: CASNPTPGTGQSEQYF
J: TRBJ1-4; size: -; V: TRBV11-2; length: 13; D: TRBD1; DNA: TGTGCCAGCTTTGGGACAGGGGAAGAAAAACTGTTTTTT; CDR3: CASFGTGEEKLFF
J: TRBJ1-2; size: -; V: TRBV6-1; length: 15; D: -; DNA: TGTGCCAGCAGGGGACTGGATGGAGAGTACTATGGCTACACCTTC; CDR3: CASRGLDGEYYGYTF
J: TRBJ1-2; size: -; V: TRBV5-6; length: 13; D: TRBD1; DNA: TGTGCCAGCAGCGCGGGACAGCTCTATGGCTACACCTTC; CDR3: CASSAGQLYGYTF
J: TRBJ2-1; size: once; V: TRBV7-9; length: 16; D: TRBD2; DNA: TGTGCCAGCAGCCAATCAGGCGGGAGCTCCTACAATGAGCAGTTCTTC; CDR3: CASSQSGGSSYNEQFF
J: TRBJ1-1; size: -; V: TRBV19; length: 14; D: -; DNA: TGTGCCAGTAGTATATTGTCCAAGAACACTGAAGCTTTCTTT; CDR3: CASSILSKNTEAFF
J: TRBJ1-5; size: few; V: TRBV7-2; length: 14; D: -; DNA: TGTGCCAGCAGCGGAGCAGGGGCAAGACAGCCCCAGCATTTT; CDR3: CASSGAGARQPQHF